This TCR beta chain was sequenced in a study of blood T cell repertoires in COVID-19 (TCRdb year 2020). About the investigation overall: Samples from collaborators originated in the United States, Italy and Spain and spanned both the acute and convalescent phases of COVID-19. The material from the prospective study consisted of cDNA or gDNA derived from T cells, B-cell-depleted T cells, or PBMCs. Deeply sampled blood TCRbeta repertoires from subjects exposed to, actively infected with, or recovered from COVID-19 were included in the dataset. A freely available public database, intended as a resource for researchers studying the immune response to SARS-CoV-2, is where the repertoires were released. The samples were drawn from the first 160 participants of the ongoing ImmuneRACE study and from 1,254 subjects provided by 6 global collaborators. Nearly every sample came with metadata listing a de-identified subject ID, COVID-19 status, age in years and sex. Where available, HLA class I and class II types were taken from metadata supplied by the sample provider and were not determined by assay-based typing.

What the authors observed across the whole study: The quantity of clinical and demographic metadata differed by source and by participant and was supplied without curation.

Participants in the prospective study were aged roughly 18 to 100 years, lived in approximately 26 United States geographic areas, and enrolled through a virtual design. In the prospective study, cohorts were assigned on the basis of participant-reported clinical history obtained from a screening survey and a study questionnaire. Each participant in the prospective study had whole blood, serum and a nasopharyngeal or oropharyngeal swab collected by mobile phlebotomists. Over a 2-month period, participants in the prospective study had the option of providing additional blood draws and questionnaires. Before DNA extraction, blood samples from the prospective study were shipped at room temperature or frozen. TCRbeta CDR3 regions were amplified from genomic DNA using the immunoSEQ Assay, a bias-controlled multiplex PCR. The source study handled its data this way. Within the assay, amplification of reference gene primers was used to estimate how many nucleated cells each sample contained. To quantify the absolute abundance of each unique TCRbeta CDR3 rearrangement, sequence reads were collapsed and filtered. For each sample, productive Simpson clonality was calculated as the square root of Simpson's diversity index across productive rearrangements. TCRdb holds this immuneACCESS table with in-frame rearrangements only. Some clones are missing; in checked studies, unresolved V genes explain under half, and the rest has no known cause. The D gene and trimming were derived from the DNA, and the V and J assignments and clone size from that table. The table for this sample lists around 250,000 clones; over 80% of them were counted only once. The ten largest clonotypes hold 0.95% to 1.5% of the sample.

Trimming removed 4 bases from V and 6 bases from J, leaving 16 bases between the germline ends. The CDR3 goes from the cysteine to the phenylalanine over 16 residues. Just the 48-base CDR3 DNA is kept, in frame starting at base 1. The germline V gene (reference sequence) provides CDR1 LNHDA and CDR2 SQIVND. On this clone: Its antigen target is currently unknown. Base qualities were left out, and no much larger clone turns up one base away.

The sequenced material came from PBMCs or T cells enriched from blood (not recorded which). This TCR was sampled from a human donor in a cohort exposed to, infected with or recovered from COVID-19 (not recorded which). The donor label of this sample is uncertain. The chain couples TRBV19 to TRBJ1-6; TRBD1 might be the D gene, on 5 matching bases. The CDR3 has the sequence CASSSTDPGGNSPLHF. The DNA sequence follows: TGTGCCAGTAGTAGCACCGACCCCGGGGGTAATTCACCCCTCCACTTT.